This is a list of T cell receptor beta chains from one sample in a study of cytomegalovirus exposure and HLA in healthy donors. Profiled with immunoSEQ multiplex PCR; TCRdb holds only in-frame clones, not every one. The sample spans 110,000 to 150,000 clones; the ten largest clones claim about 2.5%. Material for sequencing was PBMCs. These receptors were collected from a man aged 40-49 years in good health and CMV-seronegative. Each CDR3 is given with its conserved first and last residue. The D gene is left open where the match is weak.

CDR3 DNA	CDR3 protein	J gene	D gene	V gene
TGTGCCAGCAGCTCACTTCCTAATATAGCGGGGGGGCTAGGGACAGATACGCAGTATTTT	CASSSLPNIAGGLGTDTQYF	TRBJ2-3	TRBD2	TRBV7-8
TGCAGCGTCTCACCGGGACAGGGGATGGATGGCTACACCTTC	CSVSPGQGMDGYTF	TRBJ1-2	TRBD1	TRBV29-1
TGTGCCAGCTCTCCTAAAGGGGCCTTAGCGGGGGATACGCAGTATTTT	CASSPKGALAGDTQYF	TRBJ2-3	TRBD2	TRBV11-1
TGTGCCAGCAGTTTGTATATAGATAGCTCCTACGAGCAGTACTTC	CASSLYIDSSYEQYF	TRBJ2-7	-	TRBV27
TGCGCCAGCAGCCAAGCTGGGGGCCATTACGAGCAGTACTTC	CASSQAGGHYEQYF	TRBJ2-7	-	TRBV4-3
TGTGCCATCAGTGACCCGGGAGGGACTAGCAATCGGCCCCAGCATTTT	CAISDPGGTSNRPQHF	TRBJ1-5	-	TRBV10-3
TGTGCCAGCAGTCCTTCGGGCCCGGGGGGCAATGAGCAGTTCTTC	CASSPSGPGGNEQFF	TRBJ2-1	TRBD2	TRBV9
TGTGCCAGCAGTGTGTTGTCACAGGGGACCTACGAGCAGTACTTC	CASSVLSQGTYEQYF	TRBJ2-7	TRBD1	TRBV28
TGTGCCAGTAGGCCGCGCGGAAGGGGGCGCATCACCGGGGAGCTGTTTTTT	CASRPRGRGRITGELFF	TRBJ2-2	TRBD1	TRBV19
TGTGCCAGCAGCTTCAGTTTGGGTAGCGGGGCCCAGAACACCGGGGAGCTGTTTTTT	CASSFSLGSGAQNTGELFF	TRBJ2-2	TRBD2	TRBV7-8
TGTGCCAGCAGCTTACCCCAGTTCGGGGAGCAGTTCTTC	CASSLPQFGEQFF	TRBJ2-1	-	TRBV7-9
TGTGCCAGCAGCGTAGTGGGCGGAGGTGACATTCAGTACTTC	CASSVVGGGDIQYF	TRBJ2-4	-	TRBV9
TGCAGCGCCACGGCAGGGGGCTACACTGAAGCTTTCTTT	CSATAGGYTEAFF	TRBJ1-1	TRBD1	TRBV29-1
TGTGCCAGCAGCTTGGACCAGGGTGAAGCTTTCTTT	CASSLDQGEAFF	TRBJ1-1	-	TRBV5-6
TGTGCCAGCAGTACCAAAACAGGGGGCAGGTACGAGCAGTACTTC	CASSTKTGGRYEQYF	TRBJ2-7	TRBD1	TRBV6-5
TGTGCCAGTAGGCCTCAGGGTAGGCGAGGCGAGCAGTACTTC	CASRPQGRRGEQYF	TRBJ2-7	-	TRBV19
TGTGCCATCAGTGAGGGACAGATAGCCACAGATACGCAGTATTTT	CAISEGQIATDTQYF	TRBJ2-3	-	TRBV10-3
TGCGCCAGCAGCCCGGGCCCGGACAGGGGAAGCCGCGAGCAGTACTTC	CASSPGPDRGSREQYF	TRBJ2-7	TRBD1	TRBV4-1
TGCGCCAGCAGCCGGGGAGAGAACACTGAAGCTTTCTTT	CASSRGENTEAFF	TRBJ1-1	-	TRBV4-3
TGTGCCAGCAGTCCCGGGTCCTACAATGAGCAGTTCTTC	CASSPGSYNEQFF	TRBJ2-1	-	TRBV7-9
TGTGCCAGCAGTATGGACAGGGTGAGGGAAGCTTTCTTT	CASSMDRVREAFF	TRBJ1-1	TRBD1	TRBV6-6
TGCGCCAGCAGCGTGGACAGGGGAAGGGGCGAGCAGTACTTC	CASSVDRGRGEQYF	TRBJ2-7	TRBD1	TRBV5-1